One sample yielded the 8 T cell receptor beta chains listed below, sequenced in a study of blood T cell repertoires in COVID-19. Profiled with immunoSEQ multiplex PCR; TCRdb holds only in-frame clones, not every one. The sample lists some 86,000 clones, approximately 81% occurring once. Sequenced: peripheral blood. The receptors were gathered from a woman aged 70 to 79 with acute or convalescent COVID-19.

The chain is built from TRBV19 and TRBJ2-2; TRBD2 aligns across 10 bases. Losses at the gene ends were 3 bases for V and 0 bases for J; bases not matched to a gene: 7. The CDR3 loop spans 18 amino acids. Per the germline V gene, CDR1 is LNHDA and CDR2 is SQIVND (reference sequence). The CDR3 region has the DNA TGTGCCAGTAGTATCCCCACTAGCGGGGCTTCGAACACCGGGGAGCTGTTTTTT. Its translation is CASSIPTSGASNTGELFF.

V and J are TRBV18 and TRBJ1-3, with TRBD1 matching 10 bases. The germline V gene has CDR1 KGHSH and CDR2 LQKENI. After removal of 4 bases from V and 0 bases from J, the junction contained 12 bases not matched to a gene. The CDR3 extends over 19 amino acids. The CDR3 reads CASSLEPGQGIRSGNTIYF. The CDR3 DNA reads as TGTGCCAGCTCACTTGAACCGGGACAGGGGATCCGCTCTGGAAACACCATATATTTT.

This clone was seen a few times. The CDR3 sequence: CASSPEGSSTDTQYF. The CDR3 bases are TGTGCCAGCTCACCAGAGGGATCTAGCACAGATACGCAGTATTTT. The chain employs TRBV18 and TRBJ2-3; maybe TRBD2 (5 bases). V was trimmed by 2 bases and J by 0 bases, leaving 9 bases between them. This CDR3 contains 15 residues. In germline, CDR1 is KGHSH, CDR2 LQKENI.

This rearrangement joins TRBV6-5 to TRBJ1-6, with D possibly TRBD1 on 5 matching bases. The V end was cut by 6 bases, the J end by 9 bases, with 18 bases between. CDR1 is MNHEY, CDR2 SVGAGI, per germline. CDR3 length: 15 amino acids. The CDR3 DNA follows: TGTGCCAGCAGGAGGGGCGGGGGATCACGTTCACCCCTCCACTTT. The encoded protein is CASRRGGGSRSPLHF.

CDR3 DNA sequence: TGCGCCAGCAGCCTCCTAAGGACAGGGGGCAAAAACATTCAGTACTTC. Its translation: CASSLLRTGGKNIQYF. This chain joins TRBV4-1 and TRBJ2-4, with 10 bases matching TRBD1. Germline CDR1 reads MGHRA; CDR2 reads YSYEKL. The junction had 6 bases not matched to a gene; V was cut back by 4 bases and J by 3 bases. There are 16 residues in the CDR3.

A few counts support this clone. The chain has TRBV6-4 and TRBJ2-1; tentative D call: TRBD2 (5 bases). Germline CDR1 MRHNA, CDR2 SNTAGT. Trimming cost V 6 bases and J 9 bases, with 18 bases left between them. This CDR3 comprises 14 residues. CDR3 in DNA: TGTGCCAGCAGCCCTCGGGGTGCCGGTGGTGAGCAGTTCTTC. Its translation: CASSPRGAGGEQFF.

CDR3 protein: CASSGSTSGGGYSTDTQYF. CDR3 sequence (DNA): TGTGCCAGCAGCGGGTCGACTAGCGGGGGTGGATATAGCACAGATACGCAGTATTTT. This chain links TRBV13 with TRBJ2-3; 12 bases are shared with TRBD2. V gave up 5 bases and J gave up 0 bases; unmatched junction bases: 12. The CDR3 is 19 residues long. The V gene's germline CDR1 is PRHDT and CDR2 FYEKMQ (reference sequence).

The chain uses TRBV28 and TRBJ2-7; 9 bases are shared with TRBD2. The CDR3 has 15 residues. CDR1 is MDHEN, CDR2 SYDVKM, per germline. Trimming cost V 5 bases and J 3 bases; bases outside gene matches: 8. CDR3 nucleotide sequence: TGTGCCAGCAGTCCCTCGCGGGGGGGTTTCTACGAGCAGTACGTC. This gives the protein CASSPSRGGFYEQYV.